Listed here are 15 T cell receptor beta chains from one sample, sequenced in a study of cytomegalovirus exposure and HLA in healthy donors. 13 Jbeta primers and 60 Vbeta primers were used for the PCR. Assay: immunoSEQ multiplex PCR; the TCRdb copy retains only in-frame clones and omits some. The data contain over 80,000 clones, over 75% of them singletons. Input material: PBMCs. All receptors come from a man aged 40-55 years in good health and CMV-seropositive.

The chain recombines TRBV18 with TRBJ2-7, with D possibly matching TRBD2 (6 bases). This CDR3 has 14 residues. CDR1 and CDR2 (germline): KGHSH, LQKENI. Trimming shortened V by 4 bases and J by 2 bases, and 12 bases separated the two germline ends. CDR3 residues: CASSLGSWAYEQYF. CDR3 DNA sequence: TGTGCCAGCTCACTCGGGAGTTGGGCCTACGAGCAGTACTTC.

The gene calls are TRBV7-3 and TRBJ2-2, with 12 nucleotides matching TRBD2. Germline CDR1 SGHTA, CDR2 FQGTGA. The CDR3 runs 17 residues. With V trimmed by 0 bases and J by 3 bases, 2 bases remained unmatched. The CDR3 DNA reads as TGTGCCAGCAGCTTAACGACTAGCGGGGGCCACACCGGGGAGCTGTTTTTT. Amino acids: CASSLTTSGGHTGELFF.

This rearrangement joins TRBV19 to TRBJ1-1; 9 nucleotides line up with TRBD1. This CDR3 is 13 amino acids long. J lost 12 bases, V lost 6 bases, and 11 bases had no gene match. Germline values: CDR1 LNHDA, CDR2 SQIVND (reference sequence). The CDR3 loop reads CASRGTGRGIPFF. The CDR3 nucleotides are TGTGCCAGTAGGGGGACAGGGCGCGGCATTCCTTTCTTT.

This chain joins TRBV2 and TRBJ2-6; the D is unclear. The CDR3 runs to 14 residues. V lost 5 bases and J 3 bases, leaving 8 bases between the germline ends. Per germline, CDR1 SNHLY and CDR2 FYNNEI. The CDR3 protein is CASSPGNGANVLTF. The CDR3 region has the DNA TGTGCCAGCAGTCCCGGTAATGGGGCCAACGTCCTGACTTTC.

The sample holds one count of this clone. In DNA, the CDR3 is TGCGCCAGCAGCACCCGGGACAGGGCACCTGAAGCTTTCTTT. Protein product: CASSTRDRAPEAFF. The V call is TRBV5-1, the J call TRBJ1-1, with 9 bases fitting TRBD1. The germline gives CDR1 SGHRS, CDR2 YFSETQ. V was clipped by 4 bases and J by 6 bases; unmatched bases: 7. The CDR3 runs to 14 residues. Drawing the rest from reference TRBV5-1 and TRBJ1-1, the complete variable domain is KAGVTQTPRYLIKTRGQQVTLSCSPISGHRSVSWYQQTPGQGLQFLFEYFSETQRNKGNFPGRFSGRQFSNSRSEMNVSTLELGDSALYLCASSTRDRAPEAFFGQGTRLTVV.

The rearrangement uses TRBV6-5 and TRBJ1-2, with TRBD1 identical over 11 bases. The CDR3 is 13 amino acids. From germline, CDR1 is MNHEY and CDR2 SVGAGI. J was trimmed by 7 bases and V by 6 bases; bases with no gene match: 4. CDR3 loop: CASSRDRGFGYTF. CDR3 sequence (DNA): TGTGCCAGCAGCCGGGACAGGGGGTTTGGCTACACCTTC.

This clone was observed a single time. The CDR3 reads CASRTGVRGYTF. The CDR3 coding sequence is TGTGCCAGTAGGACAGGGGTTCGTGGCTACACCTTC. The chain couples TRBV19 to TRBJ1-2, with TRBD1 identical over 8 bases. From germline, CDR1 is LNHDA and CDR2 SQIVND (reference sequence). Trimming cost V 6 bases and J 7 bases; bases outside gene matches: 4. The CDR3 runs to 12 residues. Using reference TRBV19 and TRBJ1-2 for the parts outside the CDR3, the full variable domain is DGGITQSPKYLFRKEGQNVTLSCEQNLNHDAMYWYRQDPGQGLRLIYYSQIVNDFQKGDIAEGYSVSREKKESFPLTVTSAQKNPTAFYLCASRTGVRGYTFGSGTRLTVV.

The V call is TRBV4-1, the J call TRBJ1-5; a possible D gene is TRBD1 (5 bases). CDR1 is MGHRA and CDR2 is YSYEKL in the germline V gene. CDR3 length equals 14 residues. V lost 4 bases and J 7 bases, leaving 14 bases between the germline ends. For the CDR3, the DNA is TGCGCCAGCAGCCCTCAGGGTTTGGGGCAGCCCCAGCATTTT. This translates into CASSPQGLGQPQHF.

The V and J genes are TRBV28 and TRBJ1-3; D is possibly TRBD1 (6 bases). Germline loops: CDR1 MDHEN, CDR2 SYDVKM. Trimming left V 9 bases short and J 0 bases short, with 15 bases between. The CDR3 has 15 amino acids. CDR3 sequence reads: CASIPGGASGNTIYF. The CDR3, as DNA: TGTGCCAGTATCCCCGGGGGGGCCTCTGGAAACACCATATATTTT.

The chain uses TRBV5-8 and TRBJ2-1; 8 bases line up with TRBD1. V shed 3 bases, J shed 3 bases, and the junction held 5 bases outside the gene matches. The CDR3 covers 15 residues. Germline CDR1 and CDR2: SGHTS and YDEGEE. CDR3 sequence (DNA): TGTGCCAGCAGCTCGACAGGGGTAAACTACAATGAGCAGTTCTTC. Translated: CASSSTGVNYNEQFF.

The V gene is TRBV9, the J gene TRBJ2-3; TRBD2 matches 12 bases. The CDR3 runs 18 residues. Per germline, CDR1 SGDLS and CDR2 YYNGEE. Trimming removed 0 bases from V and 3 bases from J; junction bases left unmatched: 8. CDR3 amino acids: CASSVVPSGGALTDTQYF. The CDR3 DNA sequence: TGTGCCAGCAGCGTAGTGCCTAGCGGGGGGGCCCTGACAGATACGCAGTATTTT.

This clone was observed a single time. The V gene is TRBV5-1, the J gene TRBJ2-2; D remains unclear. Trimming removed 0 bases from V and 4 bases from J, with 4 bases in between. This CDR3 has 13 amino acids. Germline-derived CDR1 and CDR2 are SGHRS and YFSETQ. CDR3 in DNA: TGCGCCAGCAGCTTGGACAGCACCGGGGAGCTGTTTTTT. It yields the protein CASSLDSTGELFF. The full variable domain, with the rest looked up from reference TRBV5-1 and TRBJ2-2, is KAGVTQTPRYLIKTRGQQVTLSCSPISGHRSVSWYQQTPGQGLQFLFEYFSETQRNKGNFPGRFSGRQFSNSRSEMNVSTLELGDSALYLCASSLDSTGELFFGEGSRLTVL.

This chain uses TRBV6-1 with TRBJ1-6, with a tentative D call TRBD1 (6 bases). Germline V lookup: CDR1 MNHNS, CDR2 SASEGT. The V end lost 1 base, the J end lost 9 bases, and 10 bases lay between the germline ends. This CDR3 comprises 14 residues. The CDR3 sequence is CASSEDRASSPLHF. Written as DNA, the CDR3 is TGTGCCAGCAGTGAAGACAGGGCGAGTTCACCCCTCCACTTT.

The chain couples TRBV5-4 to TRBJ2-3; TRBD1 matches 7 bases. CDR3 length: 15 amino acids. CDR1 and CDR2 from the germline V gene are SGHNT and YYREEE (reference sequence). With 4 bases clipped from V and 0 bases from J, the junction kept 5 bases outside the gene matches. The DNA of the CDR3 is TGTGCCAGCAGCGCGGACAGGTGGAGCACAGATACGCAGTATTTT. This encodes CASSADRWSTDTQYF.

V is TRBV30 and J is TRBJ2-3; D might be TRBD2 (7 bases). The CDR3 spans 15 residues. The germline gives CDR1 GTSNPN, CDR2 SVGIG (reference sequence). Trimming took off 6 bases at V and 0 bases at J, with 16 bases between the two ends. This CDR3 is CACQGRGPSTDTQYF. CDR3 nucleotides: TGTGCCTGCCAGGGGCGGGGGCCGAGCACAGATACGCAGTATTTT.